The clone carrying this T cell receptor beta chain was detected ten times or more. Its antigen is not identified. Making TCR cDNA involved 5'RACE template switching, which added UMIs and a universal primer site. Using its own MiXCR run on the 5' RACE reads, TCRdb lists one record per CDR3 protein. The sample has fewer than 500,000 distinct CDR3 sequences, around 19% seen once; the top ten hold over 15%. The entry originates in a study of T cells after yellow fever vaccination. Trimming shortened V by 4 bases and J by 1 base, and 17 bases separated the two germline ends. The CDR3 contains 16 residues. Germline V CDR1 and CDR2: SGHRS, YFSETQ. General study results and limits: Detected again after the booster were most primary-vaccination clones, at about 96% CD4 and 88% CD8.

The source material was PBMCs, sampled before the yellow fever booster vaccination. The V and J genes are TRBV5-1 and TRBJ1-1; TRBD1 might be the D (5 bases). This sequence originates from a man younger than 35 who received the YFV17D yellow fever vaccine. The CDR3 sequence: CASSLSSTVRNTEAFF. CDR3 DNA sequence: TGCGCCAGCAGCCTTTCCTCGACAGTTCGGAACACTGAAGCTTTCTTT. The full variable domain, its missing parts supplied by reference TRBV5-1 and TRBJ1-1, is KAGVTQTPRYLIKTRGQQVTLSCSPISGHRSVSWYQQTPGQGLQFLFEYFSETQRNKGNFPGRFSGRQFSNSRSEMNVSTLELGDSALYLCASSLSSTVRNTEAFFGQGTRLTVV.